A selection of T cell receptor beta chains follows, all from one sample in a study of radiation and T cells in renal cell carcinoma. Only in-frame clones appear in the TCRdb table, and some are missing; sequencing was by immunoSEQ multiplex PCR. Counted here are some 78,000 clones, 89% occurring once; the ten biggest clones make up roughly 5.4%. The source material was blood, sampled from a patient whose treatment included radiotherapy and nephrectomy. These receptors originate from a woman in her 70s with renal cell carcinoma. Both conserved end residues are part of each CDR3. D genes are given only for firm matches. A clone size is listed for some rows: how often the clone was seen (once, few, many), or a class if it is expanded.

cdr3_nt	cdr3_aa	j_call	d_call	v_call	clone_size
TGTGCCACCGGACAGCTGGGATCACCCCTCCACTTT	CATGQLGSPLHF	TRBJ1-6	-	TRBV6-1	few
TGTGCCAGTAGTATGTTGGGTCCATTAGGTGAGCAGTTCTTC	CASSMLGPLGEQFF	TRBJ2-1	-	TRBV19	-
TGTGCCAGCAGCAAAGTGAGAAGGACAGGGGCTTGTCAATTCTCTGGGGCCAACGTCCTGACTTTC	CASSKVRRTGACQFSGANVLTF	TRBJ2-6	-	TRBV21-1	-
TGTGCCAGCAGCCCCGACAGGGGGCTGGGCGAGCAGTACTTC	CASSPDRGLGEQYF	TRBJ2-7	TRBD1	TRBV11-2	-
TGTGCCAGCAGTTTAGGGGGGCGCTTTCAGCCCCAGCATTTT	CASSLGGRFQPQHF	TRBJ1-5	-	TRBV28	-
TGTGCCAGCAGCTCTAGCGTTTCTAGCACAGATACGCAGTATTTT	CASSSSVSSTDTQYF	TRBJ2-3	-	TRBV9	-
TGTGCCAGTAGTACTTATCGTCAGCAACTACCTAACACTGAAGCTTTCTTT	CASSTYRQQLPNTEAFF	TRBJ1-1	-	TRBV19	-
TGCAGCGTCCTAACAATGGGGCGCGGTAGCACTGAAGCTTTCTTT	CSVLTMGRGSTEAFF	TRBJ1-1	-	TRBV29-1	-
TGTGCCTGGAGGGAGGGCTCCTACGAGCAGTACTTC	CAWREGSYEQYF	TRBJ2-7	-	TRBV30	-
TGTGCCAGCAGTTCCACAGGGGCCTACGAGCAGTACTTC	CASSSTGAYEQYF	TRBJ2-7	TRBD1	TRBV6-6	-
TGTGCCAGCTCATCTACAGGGACAGATACGCAGTATTTT	CASSSTGTDTQYF	TRBJ2-3	-	TRBV18	-
TGTGCCAGCAGCCCACTACGACTGGCGAGCTCCTACAATGAGCAGTTCTTC	CASSPLRLASSYNEQFF	TRBJ2-1	-	TRBV11-2	-
TGTGCCAGCAGCTCAACTAGCGGGGGGACACTCGGGTACAATGAGCAGTTCTTC	CASSSTSGGTLGYNEQFF	TRBJ2-1	TRBD2	TRBV11-3	-
TGTGCCAGCAGCGTCTCAGGGGCCTACACTGAAGCTTTCTTT	CASSVSGAYTEAFF	TRBJ1-1	-	TRBV9	-
TGTGCCAGCAGCTTAATGGTGGGATCAGGGGAGACCCAGTACTTC	CASSLMVGSGETQYF	TRBJ2-5	-	TRBV11-3	-
TGTGCCAGCAGCTCTGGCTGGGGCGGTGGCACAGATACGCAGTATTTT	CASSSGWGGGTDTQYF	TRBJ2-3	-	TRBV5-4	once
TGCAGCGTGGGGGACTCTGGGGCCAACGTCCTGACTTTC	CSVGDSGANVLTF	TRBJ2-6	-	TRBV29-1	once
TGCAGCGTTCAAAAGGAGACTAACTATGGCTACACCTTC	CSVQKETNYGYTF	TRBJ1-2	-	TRBV29-1	-
TGCGCCAGCAGCGTATCGGGACAGGGAAACGGCTACACCTTC	CASSVSGQGNGYTF	TRBJ1-2	TRBD1	TRBV5-1	-
TGTGCCAGTAGTACAGGGGGTAGCCAGCCCCAGCATTTT	CASSTGGSQPQHF	TRBJ1-5	TRBD1	TRBV19	-
TGTGCCAGCAGTTACTCCCCGCCACCGTTTAGGGAGACCCAGTACTTC	CASSYSPPPFRETQYF	TRBJ2-5	-	TRBV6-6	-
TGTGCCAGCAGCTTACATGGGGTCAATCAGCCCCAGCATTTT	CASSLHGVNQPQHF	TRBJ1-5	-	TRBV7-2	-
TGTGCCTGGATGGGGAGGTCAAACACCGGGGAGCTGTTTTTT	CAWMGRSNTGELFF	TRBJ2-2	-	TRBV30	-
TGTGCCAGCAGCTTAGAGGGGGCCTATGGCTACACCTTC	CASSLEGAYGYTF	TRBJ1-2	TRBD1	TRBV7-2	-
TGTGCCTGGAGTGTAAGGTCTTCTGGAAACACCATATATTTT	CAWSVRSSGNTIYF	TRBJ1-3	-	TRBV30	few
TGTGCCAGCAGCCAGGGTATCGTTGGGGCTTTCTTT	CASSQGIVGAFF	TRBJ1-1	-	TRBV4-2	few
TGTGCCAGCAGCCGCCGGGAAGGGCGGGGGGCAAACACAGATACGCAGTATTTT	CASSRREGRGANTDTQYF	TRBJ2-3	TRBD2	TRBV9	-
TGCGCCAGCAGCTTTGGCAGGGGGGGGCAGCCCCAGCATTTT	CASSFGRGGQPQHF	TRBJ1-5	TRBD1	TRBV5-1	-
TGTGCCAGCAGCTTAATGGGTGGGTCCGCCCACGAGCAGTACTTC	CASSLMGGSAHEQYF	TRBJ2-7	-	TRBV7-8	-
TGTGCCACTTCGCGAGGGAACACTGAAGCTTTCTTT	CATSRGNTEAFF	TRBJ1-1	-	TRBV2	-
TGTGCCAGCAGCTCAGAATCTCGGCGTGGGGTCCCGAACACTGAAGCTTTCTTT	CASSSESRRGVPNTEAFF	TRBJ1-1	-	TRBV5-6	-
TGTGCCAGCATCCCGAAGGGGGGGGGCACAGATACGCAGTATTTT	CASIPKGGGTDTQYF	TRBJ2-3	-	TRBV7-9	-
TGCGCCAGCAGCACCGGACTACCCACAGATACGCAGTATTTT	CASSTGLPTDTQYF	TRBJ2-3	-	TRBV5-1	-
TGTGCCAGCAGGTCGGGACAGCTCTACGAGCAGTACTTC	CASRSGQLYEQYF	TRBJ2-7	TRBD1	TRBV6-6	few
TGTGCCAGCATGGATCAAAGGGAGCTGTTTTTT	CASMDQRELFF	TRBJ2-2	-	TRBV6-1	-
TGTGCCAGCAGTTCGGGGCGGGGCGAGACCCAGTACTTC	CASSSGRGETQYF	TRBJ2-5	-	TRBV28	-
TGTGCCAGCAGAGAGGGAAACACCATATATTTT	CASREGNTIYF	TRBJ1-3	-	TRBV28	-
TGTGCCAGCAGCTTAGCGCGGTTAACAGGGTATAGCGGGACCTATGGCTACACCTTC	CASSLARLTGYSGTYGYTF	TRBJ1-2	-	TRBV7-2	-
TGTGCCTGGAGCGGCCAGAACACTGAAGCTTTCTTT	CAWSGQNTEAFF	TRBJ1-1	-	TRBV30	-
TGTGCCAGCAGTGATGTCGGCAGCGGGGCCACAGATACGCAGTATTTT	CASSDVGSGATDTQYF	TRBJ2-3	TRBD2	TRBV2	-
TGTGCCAGCAACGAAGGCAGGCCGGGGGAGCAGTACTTC	CASNEGRPGEQYF	TRBJ2-7	-	TRBV2	-
TGTGCTTTCAACGGGGACTTAGGGAAAGGGGGACAGTTCTTC	CAFNGDLGKGGQFF	TRBJ2-1	-	TRBV30	-
TGTGCCAGCAGCTCTAGGGCCAGGGGGGCACGAACTGAAGCTTTCTTT	CASSSRARGARTEAFF	TRBJ1-1	-	TRBV21-1	few
TGTGCCAGCAGTGGGGGACTAGCCTACAATGAGCAGTTCTTC	CASSGGLAYNEQFF	TRBJ2-1	TRBD2	TRBV2	once
TGTGCCAGCAGCTTACAGGGGTCCCTCTACGAGCAGTACTTC	CASSLQGSLYEQYF	TRBJ2-7	-	TRBV21-1	-
TGTGCCAGTAGTATTGGAACAGGGAATTGGAACACTGAAGCTTTCTTT	CASSIGTGNWNTEAFF	TRBJ1-1	-	TRBV19	-
TGTGCCAGCAGTGCACCGGGACAGCAAGAGACCCAGTACTTC	CASSAPGQQETQYF	TRBJ2-5	TRBD1	TRBV6-6	-